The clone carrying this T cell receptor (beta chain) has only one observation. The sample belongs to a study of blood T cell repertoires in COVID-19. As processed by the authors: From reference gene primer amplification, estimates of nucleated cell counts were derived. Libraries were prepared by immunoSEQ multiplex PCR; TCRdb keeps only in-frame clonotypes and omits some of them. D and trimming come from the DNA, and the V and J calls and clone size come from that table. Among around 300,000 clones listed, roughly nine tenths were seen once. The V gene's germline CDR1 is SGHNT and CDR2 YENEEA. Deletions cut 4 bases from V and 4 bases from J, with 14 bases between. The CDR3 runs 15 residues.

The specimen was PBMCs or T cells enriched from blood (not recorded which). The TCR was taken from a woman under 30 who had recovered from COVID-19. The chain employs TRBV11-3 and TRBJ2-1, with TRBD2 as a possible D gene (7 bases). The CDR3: CASSSEGGGYNEQFF. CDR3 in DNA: TGTGCCAGCAGCTCTGAGGGGGGGGGATACAATGAGCAGTTCTTC.